The 14 T cell receptor beta chains reported below all come from one sample, sequenced in a study of cytomegalovirus exposure and HLA in healthy donors. With 60 Vbeta and 13 Jbeta primers, the PCR was carried out. The repertoire was sequenced with immunoSEQ multiplex PCR; TCRdb's copy has only in-frame clones and lacks some. This sample has 100,000 to 150,000 clones, with over 60% found just once. The sequencing input was PBMCs. The receptors stem from a human donor in good health.

The V call is TRBV7-6, the J call TRBJ2-2, with D possibly being TRBD2 (6 bases). V was pared by 0 bases and J by 4 bases, with 12 bases between. Looked up from germline, CDR1 is SGHVS and CDR2 is FNYEAQ. The CDR3 contains 16 residues. The CDR3 DNA sequence: TGTGCCAGCAGCTTAGCAGCGCGGGACGGCACCGGGGAGCTGTTTTTT. Translated: CASSLAARDGTGELFF.

About this clone: Other DNA variants within this sample encode the same CDR3. The chain recombines TRBV12-5 with TRBJ2-1, with TRBD2 matching over 9 bases. V was clipped by 3 bases and J by 2 bases; unmatched bases: 2. The CDR3 totals 15 residues. Germline-derived CDR1 and CDR2 are LGHNT and FRNRAP. The CDR3 DNA reads TGTGCTAGTGGTTTACTAGCGGGTACCTACAATGAGCAGTTCTTC. Translated, it gives CASGLLAGTYNEQFF.

This chain links TRBV15 with TRBJ2-3, with 7 bases lining up with TRBD1. The J segment lost 3 bases and the V segment lost 8 bases, leaving 8 bases of the junction unmatched. The CDR3 extends over 14 amino acids. Germline assignment: CDR1 LNHNV and CDR2 YYDKDF (reference sequence). The CDR3 is CATRRAGGTDTQYF. CDR3 nucleotide sequence: TGTGCCACCCGTCGGGCAGGGGGAACAGATACGCAGTATTTT.

Only a few counts were recorded for this clone. The chain recombines TRBV27 with TRBJ1-2; unclear D gene. Germline V lookup: CDR1 MNHEY, CDR2 SMNVEV (reference sequence). CDR3 size: 15 residues. The ends were cut back, 1 base at V and 8 bases at J, with 17 bases in the middle. This CDR3 is CASSLLGRPELGYTF. CDR3 sequence (DNA): TGTGCCAGCAGTTTATTGGGCAGGCCCGAGTTAGGCTACACCTTC.

This clone was observed a few times. The J gene is TRBJ2-3, the V gene TRBV9, with a tentative D call TRBD1 (6 bases). V lost 4 bases, J lost 4 bases, and 10 bases lay in between. Germline-derived CDR1 and CDR2 are SGDLS and YYNGEE. The CDR3 length is 13 residues. CDR3: CASSTGQSDTQYF. CDR3 coding DNA: TGTGCCAGCAGCACCGGACAGTCAGATACGCAGTATTTT.

As concerns this clone: This sample includes further DNA sequences coding for the same CDR3. This chain joins TRBV28 and TRBJ1-6, with 9 bases lining up with TRBD1. The CDR3 consists of 12 residues. Germline V gives CDR1 MDHEN, CDR2 SYDVKM. V trimming: 8 bases; J trimming: 7 bases; junction bases outside the gene matches: 0. The CDR3 reads CASGTGNSPLHF. The CDR3 nucleotides read TGTGCCAGCGGGACAGGGAATTCACCCCTCCACTTT.

There are a few counts of this clone. J is TRBJ1-2 and V is TRBV19; 10 bases match TRBD1. Germline values: CDR1 LNHDA, CDR2 SQIVND (reference sequence). The CDR3 spans 15 residues. V lost 5 bases, J lost 0 bases, and 3 bases stayed unmatched. The CDR3 is CASSPGTGANYGYTF. In DNA form, the CDR3 reads TGTGCCAGTAGTCCAGGGACAGGGGCTAACTATGGCTACACCTTC.

The rearrangement links TRBV14 to TRBJ1-3, with a weak D call TRBD1 (6 bases). The CDR3 sequence is 15 residues long. V lost 2 bases to trimming and J lost 5 bases, with 13 bases between them. The V gene's germline CDR1 is SGHDN and CDR2 FVKESK. The CDR3 DNA is TGTGCCAGCAGCCAACTCGGACAGAATAGAAACACCATATATTTT. Translation: CASSQLGQNRNTIYF.

This clone was observed a handful of times. The chain carries TRBV4-1 and TRBJ1-2, with TRBD1 matching 10 bases. The V segment lost 1 base and the J segment 8 bases; nucleotides outside the gene matches: 10. CDR3 length: 16 amino acids. CDR1 MGHRA and CDR2 YSYEKL come from the germline V gene. CDR3 in amino acids: CASSQGTDRGRGGYTF. The CDR3 DNA sequence: TGCGCCAGCAGCCAAGGGACAGACAGGGGGCGTGGAGGCTACACCTTC.

Only a few counts were recorded for this clone. CDR3 in amino acids: CASSPTVPNTEAFF. The CDR3 coding sequence is TGTGCCAGCAGCCCTACAGTCCCGAACACTGAAGCTTTCTTT. The genes are TRBV6-6 and TRBJ1-1; no definite D call. Trimming pared 6 bases from V and 1 base from J, leaving 12 bases between. CDR3 length: 14 residues. Per the germline V gene, CDR1 is MNHNY and CDR2 is SVGAGI (reference sequence).

The J gene is TRBJ1-1, the V gene TRBV7-2; tentative D call: TRBD1 (6 bases). The CDR3 contains 16 residues. Germline values: CDR1 SGHTA, CDR2 FQGNSA. The V gene lost 0 bases and the J gene lost 3 bases, with 14 bases spanning the gap. CDR3 protein: CASSLASTGYDTEAFF. DNA of the CDR3: TGTGCCAGCAGCTTAGCATCCACAGGGTATGACACTGAAGCTTTCTTT.

The genes are TRBV27 and TRBJ2-7; D remains unclear. CDR1 and CDR2 from the germline V gene are MNHEY and SMNVEV (reference sequence). The CDR3 loop spans 15 amino acids. Between the trimmed V and J ends, which lost 7 bases and 2 bases, there was a span of 18 bases. CDR3 sequence: CASKKEILTPYEQYF. Written as DNA, the CDR3 is TGTGCCAGCAAGAAAGAGATTTTAACCCCCTACGAGCAGTACTTC.

The rearrangement joins TRBV9 to TRBJ1-3; D is perhaps TRBD1 (5 bases). This CDR3 region has 16 residues. Germline V gives CDR1 SGDLS, CDR2 YYNGEE. V gave up 0 bases and J gave up 0 bases, with 10 bases separating them. The DNA for the CDR3 is TGTGCCAGCAGCGTAGGGGGGGGTCCCTCTGGAAACACCATATATTTT. Encoded protein: CASSVGGGPSGNTIYF.

The chain uses TRBV5-4 and TRBJ2-1, with 14 bases fitting TRBD2. V trimming: 4 bases; J trimming: 7 bases; junction bases outside the gene matches: 13. The CDR3 runs to 18 residues. Germline V gene data show CDR1 as SGHNT and CDR2 as YYREEE (reference sequence). This CDR3 is CASSPPVTSGRASNEQFF. The CDR3 DNA follows: TGTGCCAGCAGCCCACCCGTGACTAGCGGGAGGGCCAGTAATGAGCAGTTCTTC.